This T cell receptor (beta chain) was sequenced during a study of cytomegalovirus exposure and HLA in healthy donors (dated by TCRdb to 2016 to 2017). About the full investigation: In an earlier analysis of around 540 of the donors, around 300 Gb of sequence data and just under 120 million unique TCR beta sequences from about 179 million T cells were reported. Of the approximately 400 genotyped donors, more than 75% were placed in the genetic ancestry cluster associated with self-reported Caucasian donors. Genome-wide SNP genotypes for about 60% of the roughly 670 donors were used in a later genetic analysis, which treated that subset as a discovery cohort. Donor age, sex, ethnicity and CMV serostatus were collected together with the repertoire data. Rather than using new phenotypic data, the later analysis identified candidate immune exposures from TCR beta sequences and from how often those sequences occurred across donors. Roughly 300 gigabases of sequencing data and around 87 million unique TCR sequences were included in an early release covering over 600 HLA-typed donors. The study was designed to test whether signatures of past pathogen exposure could be identified by cataloging public T cell receptors. An earlier analysis of a few hundred of the donors applied high-throughput TCR beta sequencing to assess whether each TCR beta V gene segment acted as functional or pseudogenic. The study profiled the T cell repertoires of under 850 subjects by immunosequencing and related them to cytomegalovirus serostatus. A later analysis re-examined previously published TCR beta repertoires from 500 to 700 donors and added high-resolution HLA genotyping to investigate patterns of TCR occurrence. The study combined high-throughput TCR immunosequencing, statistical association of individual TCRs with disease status, and machine learning to predict cytomegalovirus infection status. A separate validation cohort of approximately 120 different subjects was used in addition to the approximately 700-subject first cohort. Every repertoire in the discovery cohort had been generated on one and the same sequencing platform. Among 350 to 400 genotyped donors of the cohort, an average of 235,054 unique TCR beta nucleotide sequences were sequenced per donor, roughly 20% of them non-productive. HLA typing included class I and class II loci at four-digit resolution. Roughly 5 DR-DQ haplotypes were handled as single units for association and clustering because linkage in the cohort was strong. Typing coverage differed by locus: A, B, C, DRB1 and DQB1 were typed in roughly 620-630 donors, DQA1 in 522, DPA1 in over 600, and DPB1 in just under 490. The study at large found these results: In a later analysis, the rate of TCR association differed among HLA loci, with DRB1 alleles having the most associated TCRs and HLA-C alleles having the fewest. Compared with the approximately 710-donor mean, donors in an Asian-associated ancestry cluster had fewer N-insertions in productive TCRs, according to a later genetic analysis. According to a later analysis, parvovirus B19, influenza, CMV and Epstein-Barr virus appeared linked to several top co-occurrence clusters. Most TCR sequences were observed very rarely across donors, whereas some public TCRs were present in many individuals. In a later analysis, HLA-associated TCR beta chains showed more clonal expansion and lower generation probabilities than non-associated chains that were equally common. The only immune exposure information available for the cohort was CMV serostatus. Sequencing depth was assumed to be roughly uniform across donors in the presence/absence analyses, though that assumption may not hold. A total of around 150 TCR beta chains were listed by the study as associated with cytomegalovirus. In both the original and validation cohorts, the classifier was reported to diagnose cytomegalovirus status with high specificity and sensitivity. A cluster of highly shared sequence variants was judged likely to be a technical artifact of the sequencing pipeline. A further reported finding was that TCR beta sequences accurately predicted the HLA-A and HLA-B alleles for most subjects in the first cohort. Most CMV-associated TCR beta chains appeared to be HLA-restricted in a later analysis, and the HLA associations seemed to be driven largely by CMV exposure. When HLA alleles, especially DR and DQ, strongly co-occurred, TCR associations were difficult to assign to individual alleles. Only TCR beta chains were sequenced in this cohort, and the absence of alpha or paired-chain data limited detectable features. A later analysis associated 17,000 or so TCR beta sequences with specific HLA alleles at a false discovery rate of 0.05. HLA typing was unavailable for some donors at each locus, so association tests used only the typed subset. An earlier analysis of approximately 590 of the donors showed that most TCR beta V segments appeared in productive rearrangements either about 87% or about 30% of the time, which broadly matched IMGT annotations. Three of the identified cytomegalovirus-associated TCR beta chains were confirmed in vitro to be specific for cytomegalovirus antigens. Because counts were too low, some 17 rarely observed V segments, including chromosome 9 orphons, were left out of the earlier analysis of approximately 580 of the donors. It was suggested by the authors that the approach could potentially be generalized to other disease states and immunological phenotypes. Correlated functional status among segregating V segments might reflect linkage disequilibrium, but an unknown experimental factor could not be ruled out. V-gene and J-gene trimming of TCR beta chains was associated with a missense DCLRE1C variant in a later genetic analysis, and the association was replicated in an independent cohort.

To prepare the library, the immunoSEQ multiplex PCR assay was applied. For the multiplex PCR, a mixture combining 60 forward primers for TCR Vbeta segments and 13 reverse primers for TCR Jbeta segments was used. A multiplex PCR assay on genomic DNA amplified the CDR3 region of rearranged TCR beta genes. Amplified TCR beta libraries were sequenced as 87-base-pair reads on the Illumina HiSeq System. Per the original workflow: Across the 700 or so repertoires, a later analysis counted roughly 84 million unique TCR beta chains, roughly 11 million of which were shared by at least two donors. A nearest-neighbor algorithm error-corrected the raw reads and collapsed the reads into unique sequences, merging closely related sequences to remove PCR and sequencing errors. To assign V, D and J gene segments, CDR3 sequences were aligned to IMGT reference sequences. For a sequence to be retained, at least a six-nucleotide match to both a V gene segment and a J gene segment was required. Rearrangements were classified as productive when the CDR3 lacked stop codons and remained in frame with V and J, and all other rearrangements were classified as non-productive. Following IMGT convention, CDR3 was defined as the stretch from the second conserved V-encoded cysteine up to the conserved J-encoded phenylalanine. The earlier analysis of 587 of the donors excluded any sequence lacking an unambiguous match to a single V gene segment. In an earlier analysis of approximately 590 of the donors, V segments were called functional above 56.7% productive rearrangements and were called segregating when the between-donor standard deviation exceeded 5%. A statistical classification framework was built for diagnosing cytomegalovirus status from the catalog of TCR beta chain sequences. In a later analysis, V and J genes were assigned by comparing TCR nucleotide sequences against IMGT/GENE-DB human TR gene sequences. A later analysis assigned CDR3 sequences and most-parsimonious VDJ recombination scenarios with the TCRdist pipeline. In a later analysis, each TCR beta chain was defined by its CDR3 amino acid sequence together with its V-gene family, and reads without a unique V-gene family were excluded. In a later analysis, several hundred highly shared, low-generation-probability nucleotide sequences were removed to address suspected cross-contamination and a sequencing artifact. For each public chain, a later analysis derived a clonal expansion index from normalized ranks of inferred template counts within each repertoire. In a later analysis, generation probabilities were computed with a VDJ recombination model fitted to out-of-frame rearrangements, and the resulting probabilities were checked against IGoR. A later analysis scored TCR-TCR, TCR-HLA and TCR-CMV co-occurrence with hypergeometric tests, applying a repertoire-size bias correction to TCR pairs. False discovery rates were estimated in a later analysis by permuting HLA or CMV assignments 20 times. In a later analysis, co-occurring TCRs were grouped using DBSCAN, and TCRdist sequence similarity was added for clustering within HLA-allele-positive subsets. Repertoires with fewer than 30,000 or more than 120,000 public chains were left out of co-occurrence clustering, as were four to six repertoires with anomalous nucleotide sharing. TCRdb limited this immuneACCESS table to in-frame rearrangements with V and J called. A share of clones is missing; checked studies link under half to unresolved V genes, and the rest is unexplained. That table supplies the V and J calls and clone size; D and trimming were determined from the DNA. The sample records about 160,000 clones, 80% of which are singletons. Together, the top ten hold approximately 6.7% of the sample.

This clone was seen a handful of times. The antigen it recognizes is unknown. No base quality values were provided; no much bigger clone lies one nucleotide off. In total, roughly 670 healthy bone marrow donors made up the cohort. Cohort members were all nominally healthy when sampled, although unrecorded immune exposures were likely present. The donor tested CMV seropositive and was one of the 289 seropositive cohort members. A peripheral blood sample was provided by each donor, and peripheral blood mononuclear cells were used for TCR beta sequencing. Genomic DNA extraction from the blood cell samples was performed with the Qiagen DNeasy Blood Extraction Kit. Sequenced sample: PBMCs. The receptor comes from a male donor in good health and CMV-seropositive.

The encoded CDR3 is CASSARQNTGELFF. The nucleotide sequence is given as TGTGCCAGCAGCGCCAGGCAGAACACCGGGGAGCTGTTTTTT. Recombination joined TRBV11-3 with TRBJ2-2, with the identity of the D gene unclear. The germline V gene gives CDR1 as SGHNT and CDR2 as YENEEA. The CDR3 covers 14 residues, taking in both the cysteine and the phenylalanine. Just the 42-base CDR3 DNA is kept, in frame starting at base 1. Trimming costs V 5 bases and J 1 base, and their ends lie 8 bases apart.